These 6 T cell receptor beta chains came from one sample sequenced in a study of beta chain features in type 1 diabetes (dated by TCRdb to 2017 to 2018). The library was produced with the immunoSEQ multiplex PCR assay. The entire amount of isolated RNA was reverse transcribed using the High Capacity cDNA Reverse Transcription Kit, so the sequenced TCRB transcripts were expressed ones. The table comes from immuneACCESS by way of TCRdb, which keeps in-frame sequences with V and J called. Part of the clones is missing from these tables; in studies checked, under half for an unresolved V gene and the rest for unknown reasons. Recorded for this sample are roughly 150,000 clones; 7.8% of them occurred a single time. Roughly 0.97% of the sample is in the top ten clones. The antigens for these receptors are not known. Study-wide conclusions, independent of this receptor: In all four CD4+ subsets, TCRB CDR3 length was moderately but significantly shorter in type 1 diabetes patients.

Input material: central memory CD4+ T cells from blood. All receptors derive from a woman aged 40 to 50 with type 1 diabetes.

This clone was found a few times. The V call is TRBV7-8, the J call TRBJ2-7; D possibly corresponds to TRBD2 (5 bases). Germline V lookup: CDR1 SGHVS, CDR2 FQNEAQ. The CDR3 has 17 amino acids. The ends were cut back, 1 base at V and 0 bases at J, with 16 bases in the middle. The CDR3, as DNA: TGTGCCAGCAGCTTAGGGGCCGGAGGCGGCATCTCCTACGAGCAGTACTTC. Residues: CASSLGAGGGISYEQYF.

This clone was seen a handful of times. This chain uses TRBV7-3 with TRBJ2-2; TRBD1 aligns across 7 bases. The CDR3 sequence is 15 residues long. V was clipped by 1 base and J by 5 bases; unmatched bases: 4. CDR1 is SGHTA and CDR2 is FQGTGA in the germline V gene. Here the CDR3 reads CASSLSRGNTGELFF. CDR3 bases: TGTGCCAGCAGCTTAAGCAGGGGGAATACCGGGGAGCTGTTTTTT.

This clone was recorded a few times. V gene TRBV19 combines with J gene TRBJ2-3, with 7 bases identical to TRBD2. This CDR3 region has 14 residues. J was trimmed by 2 bases and V by 6 bases; bases with no gene match: 5. The V gene's germline CDR1 is LNHDA and CDR2 SQIVND (reference sequence). This CDR3 reads CASRVTSATDTQYF. For the CDR3, the DNA is TGTGCCAGTAGGGTAACTAGCGCCACAGATACGCAGTATTTT.

The chain carries TRBV14 and TRBJ1-2; 8 bases are a match to TRBD1. This CDR3 has 14 amino acids. Germline values: CDR1 SGHDN, CDR2 FVKESK. The V segment lost 4 bases and the J segment 7 bases; nucleotides outside the gene matches: 8. The CDR3 is CASSLGQGWGGYTF. Here the CDR3 DNA reads TGTGCCAGCAGCCTTGGACAGGGATGGGGTGGCTACACCTTC.

The sample holds one count of this clone. The rearrangement links TRBV2 to TRBJ2-7, with TRBD2 matching over 8 bases. Germline CDR1 SNHLY, CDR2 FYNNEI. V trimming: 7 bases; J trimming: 1 base; junction bases outside the gene matches: 3. The CDR3 is made up of 13 amino acids. The CDR3 is CASNRGGSYEQYF. CDR3 nucleotide sequence: TGTGCCAGCAACCGGGGGGGATCCTACGAGCAGTACTTC.

This clone turned up a few times. This specimen includes other DNA sequences encoding the same CDR3. The CDR3 DNA reads TGTGCCAGCAGCTTCGGTGACACTGAAGCTTTCTTT. It specifies CASSFGDTEAFF. This chain joins TRBV7-9 and TRBJ1-1, with D hard to call. The V gene lost 3 bases and the J gene lost 3 bases, with 5 bases spanning the gap. The CDR3 covers 12 residues. Per germline, CDR1 SEHNR and CDR2 FQNEAQ (reference sequence). Complete variable domain (other parts from reference TRBV7-9 and TRBJ1-1): DTGVSQNPRHKITKRGQNVTFRCDPISEHNRLYWYRQTLGQGPEFLTYFQNEAQLEKSRLLSDRFSAERPKGSFSTLEIQRTEQGDSAMYLCASSFGDTEAFFGQGTRLTVV.